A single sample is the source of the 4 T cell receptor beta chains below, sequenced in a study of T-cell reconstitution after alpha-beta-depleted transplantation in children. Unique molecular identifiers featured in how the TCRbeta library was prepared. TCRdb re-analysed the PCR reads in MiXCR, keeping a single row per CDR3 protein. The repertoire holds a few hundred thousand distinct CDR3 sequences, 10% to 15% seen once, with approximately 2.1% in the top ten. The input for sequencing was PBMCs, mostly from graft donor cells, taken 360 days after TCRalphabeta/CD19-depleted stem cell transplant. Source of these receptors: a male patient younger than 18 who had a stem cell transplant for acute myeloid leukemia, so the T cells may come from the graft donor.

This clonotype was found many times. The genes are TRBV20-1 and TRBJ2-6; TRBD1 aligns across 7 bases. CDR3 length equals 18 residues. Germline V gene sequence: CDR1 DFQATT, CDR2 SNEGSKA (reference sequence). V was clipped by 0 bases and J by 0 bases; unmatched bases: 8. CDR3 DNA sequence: TGCAGTGCTAGAGAGTTTGGACAGGTTAGCTCTGGGGCCAACGTCCTGACTTTC. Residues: CSAREFGQVSSGANVLTF.

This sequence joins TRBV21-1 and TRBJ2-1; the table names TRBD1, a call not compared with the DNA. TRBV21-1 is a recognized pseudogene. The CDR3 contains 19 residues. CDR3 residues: CASSKAWSPDREGVDEQFF. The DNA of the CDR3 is TGTGCCAGCAGCAAAGCTTGGAGCCCTGACAGGGAGGGAGTCGATGAGCAGTTCTTC.

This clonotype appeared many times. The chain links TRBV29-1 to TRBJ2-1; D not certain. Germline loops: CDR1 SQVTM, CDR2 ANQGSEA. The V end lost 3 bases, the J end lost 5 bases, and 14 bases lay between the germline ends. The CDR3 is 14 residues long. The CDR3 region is CSVEEINLNNEQFF. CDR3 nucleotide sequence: TGCAGCGTTGAGGAGATAAATTTAAACAATGAGCAGTTCTTC.

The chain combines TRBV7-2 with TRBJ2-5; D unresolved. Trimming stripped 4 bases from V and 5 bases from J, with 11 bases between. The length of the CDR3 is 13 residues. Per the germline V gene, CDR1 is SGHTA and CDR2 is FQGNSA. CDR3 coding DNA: TGTGCCAGCAGCTCCGGATGGTGGGAGACCCAGTACTTC. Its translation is CASSSGWWETQYF.